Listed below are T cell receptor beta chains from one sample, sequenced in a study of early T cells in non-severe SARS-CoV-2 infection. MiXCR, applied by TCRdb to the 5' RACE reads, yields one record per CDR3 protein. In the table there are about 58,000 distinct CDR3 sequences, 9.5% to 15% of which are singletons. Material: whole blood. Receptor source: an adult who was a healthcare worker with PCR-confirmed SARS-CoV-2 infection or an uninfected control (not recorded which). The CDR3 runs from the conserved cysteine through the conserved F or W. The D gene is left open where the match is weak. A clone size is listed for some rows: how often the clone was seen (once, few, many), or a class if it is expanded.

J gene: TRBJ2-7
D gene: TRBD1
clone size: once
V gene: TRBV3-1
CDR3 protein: CASSRQTGGWEQYF
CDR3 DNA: TGTGCCAGCAGCCGCCAGACAGGGGGATGGGAGCAGTACTTC

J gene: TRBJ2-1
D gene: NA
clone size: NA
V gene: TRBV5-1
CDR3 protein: CASTPRDTLYNEQFF
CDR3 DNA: TGCGCCAGCACCCCCCGGGACACACTCTACAATGAGCAGTTCTTC

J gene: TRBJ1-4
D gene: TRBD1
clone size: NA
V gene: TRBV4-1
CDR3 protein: CASSHANRGGDEKLFF
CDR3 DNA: TGCGCCAGCAGCCATGCGAACAGGGGCGGGGATGAAAAACTGTTTTTT

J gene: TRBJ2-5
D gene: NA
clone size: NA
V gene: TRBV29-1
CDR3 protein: CSVGSKETQYF
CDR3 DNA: TGCAGCGTTGGGAGCAAAGAGACCCAGTACTTC

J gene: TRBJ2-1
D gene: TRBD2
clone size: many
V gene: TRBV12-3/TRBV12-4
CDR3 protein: CASSFLAGGANEQFF
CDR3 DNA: TGTGCCAGCAGTTTCCTAGCGGGGGGCGCAAATGAGCAGTTCTTC

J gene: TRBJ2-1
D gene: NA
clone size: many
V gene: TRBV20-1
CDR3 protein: CSARANLRDGNEQFF
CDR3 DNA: TGCAGTGCTAGAGCAAACCTCCGGGATGGTAATGAGCAGTTCTTC

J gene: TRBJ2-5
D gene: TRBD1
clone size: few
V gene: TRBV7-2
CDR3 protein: CASSLDRGRLETQYF
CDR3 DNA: TGTGCCAGCAGCCTCGACAGGGGGCGCTTGGAGACCCAGTACTTC

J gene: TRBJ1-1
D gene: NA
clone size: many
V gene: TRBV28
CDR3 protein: CASSLITWNTEAFF
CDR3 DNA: TGTGCCAGCAGTTTAATAACATGGAACACTGAAGCTTTCTTT

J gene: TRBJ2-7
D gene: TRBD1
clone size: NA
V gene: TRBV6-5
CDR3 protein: CASSATGGSYEQYF
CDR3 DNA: TGTGCCAGCAGCGCAACAGGGGGCTCCTACGAGCAGTACTTC

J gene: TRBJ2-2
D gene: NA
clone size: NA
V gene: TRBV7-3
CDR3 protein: CASSSVGTGELFF
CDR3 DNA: TGTGCCAGCAGCTCGGTGGGCACCGGGGAGCTGTTTTTT

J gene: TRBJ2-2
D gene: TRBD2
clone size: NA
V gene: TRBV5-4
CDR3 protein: CASSQGLAGDTGELFF
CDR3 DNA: TGTGCCAGCAGCCAAGGACTAGCGGGAGACACCGGGGAGCTGTTTTTT

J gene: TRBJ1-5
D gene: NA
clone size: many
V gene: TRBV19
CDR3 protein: CASKSTGRLNQPQHF
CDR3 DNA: TGTGCCAGTAAGTCGACGGGACGTCTCAATCAGCCCCAGCATTTT

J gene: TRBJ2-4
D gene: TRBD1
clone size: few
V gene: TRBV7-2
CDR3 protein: CASSPGQGARLAKNIQYF
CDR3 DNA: TGTGCCAGCAGCCCGGGACAGGGCGCTCGTCTAGCCAAAAACATTCAGTACTTC

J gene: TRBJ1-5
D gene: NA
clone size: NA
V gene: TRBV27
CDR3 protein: CASSSKQGSNQPQHF
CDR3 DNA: TGTGCCAGCAGTTCCAAACAGGGATCCAATCAGCCCCAGCATTTT

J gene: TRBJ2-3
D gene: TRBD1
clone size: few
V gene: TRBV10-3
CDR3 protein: CAISSRDRDPDTQYF
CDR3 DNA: TGTGCCATCAGCTCACGGGACAGGGACCCAGATACGCAGTATTTT

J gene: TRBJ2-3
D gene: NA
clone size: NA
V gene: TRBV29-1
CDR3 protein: CSVEPIQGTDTQYF
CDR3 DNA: TGCAGCGTTGAACCCATCCAAGGGACAGATACGCAGTATTTT

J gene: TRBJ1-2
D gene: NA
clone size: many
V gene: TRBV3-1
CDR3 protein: CASSLQGLRYGYTF
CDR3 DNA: TGTGCCAGCAGCCTTCAGGGGCTGCGCTATGGCTACACCTTC

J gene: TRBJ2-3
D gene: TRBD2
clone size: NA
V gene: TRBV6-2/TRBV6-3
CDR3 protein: CASSYWTSGRDTDTQYF
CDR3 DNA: TGTGCCAGCAGTTACTGGACTAGCGGGAGGGACACAGATACGCAGTATTTT

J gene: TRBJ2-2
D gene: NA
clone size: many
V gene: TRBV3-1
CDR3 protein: CASSLGERDTGELFF
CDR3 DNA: TGTGCCAGCAGTCTCGGCGAACGCGACACCGGGGAGCTGTTTTTT

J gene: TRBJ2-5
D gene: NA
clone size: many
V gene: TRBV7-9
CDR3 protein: CASIPFLGEETQYF
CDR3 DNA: TGTGCCAGCATCCCCTTTTTGGGGGAAGAGACCCAGTACTTC

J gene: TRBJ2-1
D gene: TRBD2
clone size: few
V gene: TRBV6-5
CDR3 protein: CASSYSGTRDNEQFF
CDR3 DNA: TGTGCCAGCAGTTACTCCGGGACTAGGGACAATGAGCAGTTCTTC

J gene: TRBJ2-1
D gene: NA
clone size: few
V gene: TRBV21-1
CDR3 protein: CASSNRISYNEQFF
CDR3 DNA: TGTGCCAGCAGCAATCGGATTTCCTACAATGAGCAGTTCTTC

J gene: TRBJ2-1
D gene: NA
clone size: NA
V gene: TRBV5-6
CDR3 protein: CASSVLSGYNEQFF
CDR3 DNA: TGTGCCAGCAGCGTCCTGTCCGGTTACAATGAGCAGTTCTTC

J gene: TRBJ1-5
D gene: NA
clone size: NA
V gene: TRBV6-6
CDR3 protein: CASSYPGGGNQPQHF
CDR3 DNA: TGTGCCAGCAGTTACCCGGGAGGGGGCAATCAGCCCCAGCATTTT

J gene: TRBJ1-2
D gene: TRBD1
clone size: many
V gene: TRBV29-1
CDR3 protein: CSVEVMDRDYGYTF
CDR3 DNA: TGCAGCGTTGAAGTCATGGACAGGGACTATGGCTACACCTTC

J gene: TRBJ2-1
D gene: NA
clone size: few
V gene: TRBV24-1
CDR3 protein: CATSVGGWDEQFF
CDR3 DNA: TGTGCCACCAGTGTGGGGGGTTGGGATGAGCAGTTCTTC

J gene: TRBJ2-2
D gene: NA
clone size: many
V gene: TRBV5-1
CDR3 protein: CASSLGATGGELFF
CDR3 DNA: TGCGCCAGCAGCTTGGGGGCAACAGGCGGGGAGCTGTTTTTT

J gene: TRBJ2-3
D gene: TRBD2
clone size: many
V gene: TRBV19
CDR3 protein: CASGSGGGTDTQYF
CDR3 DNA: TGTGCCAGTGGTAGCGGGGGTGGGACAGATACGCAGTATTTT

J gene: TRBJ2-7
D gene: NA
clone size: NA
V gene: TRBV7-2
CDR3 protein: CASSFGQSYEQYF
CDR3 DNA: TGTGCCAGCAGCTTCGGACAGAGCTACGAGCAGTACTTC

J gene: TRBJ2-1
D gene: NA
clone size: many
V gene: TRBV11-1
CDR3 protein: CASLGRSDHNEQFF
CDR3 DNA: TGTGCCAGCCTCGGGCGTAGCGACCACAATGAGCAGTTCTTC

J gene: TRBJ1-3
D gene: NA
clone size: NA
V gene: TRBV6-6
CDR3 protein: CASSNSGNTIYF
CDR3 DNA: TGTGCCAGCAGTAACAGTGGAAACACCATATATTTT

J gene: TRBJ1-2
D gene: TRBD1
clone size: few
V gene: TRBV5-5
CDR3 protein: CASSPTGQPAGTANLDGYTF
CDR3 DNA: TGTGCCAGCAGCCCAACCGGCCAGCCTGCGGGGACAGCGAATCTGGATGGCTACACCTTC

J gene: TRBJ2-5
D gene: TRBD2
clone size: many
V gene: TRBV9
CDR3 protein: CASSVSSGRVGETQYF
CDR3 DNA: TGTGCCAGCAGCGTTTCAAGCGGGAGAGTTGGAGAGACCCAGTACTTC

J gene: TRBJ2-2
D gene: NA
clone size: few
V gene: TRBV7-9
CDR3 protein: CASSRTMSGELFF
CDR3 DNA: TGTGCCAGCAGCAGAACTATGTCTGGGGAGCTGTTTTTT

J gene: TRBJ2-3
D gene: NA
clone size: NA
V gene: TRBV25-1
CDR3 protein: CATSDTQYF
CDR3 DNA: TGTGCTACGTCCGATACGCAGTATTTT

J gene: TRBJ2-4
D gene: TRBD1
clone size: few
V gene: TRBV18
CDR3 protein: CASSPSTGKNIQYF
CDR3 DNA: TGTGCCAGCTCACCCTCGACAGGGAAAAACATTCAGTACTTC

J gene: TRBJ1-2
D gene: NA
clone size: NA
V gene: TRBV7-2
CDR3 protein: CASSLRDAWNYGYTF
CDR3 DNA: TGTGCCAGCAGCCTTAGGGACGCCTGGAACTATGGCTACACCTTC

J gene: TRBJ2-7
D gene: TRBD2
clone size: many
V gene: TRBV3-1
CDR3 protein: CASSQEVGSGSLYEQYF
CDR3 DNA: TGTGCCAGCAGCCAAGAGGTGGGTAGCGGGAGTCTGTACGAGCAGTACTTC

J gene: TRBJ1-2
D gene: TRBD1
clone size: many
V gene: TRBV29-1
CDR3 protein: CSVEAGQGRYGYTF
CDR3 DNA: TGCAGCGTTGAAGCGGGACAGGGACGCTATGGCTACACCTTC

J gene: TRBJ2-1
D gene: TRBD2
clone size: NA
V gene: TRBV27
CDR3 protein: CASSLGLAYNEQFF
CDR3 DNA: TGTGCCAGCAGTCTCGGACTAGCTTACAATGAGCAGTTCTTC

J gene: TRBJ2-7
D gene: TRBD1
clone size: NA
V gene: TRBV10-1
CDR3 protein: CASSAGTGNYEQYF
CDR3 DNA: TGCGCCAGCAGTGCCGGGACAGGGAACTACGAGCAGTACTTC

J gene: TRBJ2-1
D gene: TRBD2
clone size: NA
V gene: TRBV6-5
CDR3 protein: CASRSLAGVSYNEQFF
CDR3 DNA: TGTGCCAGCAGATCACTAGCGGGAGTAAGTTACAATGAGCAGTTCTTC